This T cell receptor beta chain emerged from a study of cytomegalovirus exposure and HLA in healthy donors (dated by TCRdb to the late 2010s). Regarding the study in general: According to an earlier analysis of 550 to 700 of the donors, about 190 million T cells yielded roughly 100 million unique TCR beta sequences and about 280 Gb of sequence data. Roughly 300 gigabases of sequencing data and 78 million or so unique TCR sequences were included in an early release covering roughly 700 HLA-typed donors. The genetic ancestry cluster associated with self-reported Caucasian donors included 81% of the roughly 400 genotyped donors. The study aimed to test whether signatures of past pathogen exposure could be identified by cataloging public T cell receptors. The study used immunosequencing to profile the T cell repertoires of hundreds of subjects and linked those repertoires to cytomegalovirus serostatus. Along with the roughly 610-subject first cohort, a separate validation cohort of 120 different subjects was used. The study combined high-throughput TCR immunosequencing, statistical association of individual TCRs with disease status, and machine learning to predict cytomegalovirus infection status. A later analysis re-analyzed previously published TCR beta repertoires from 660 or so donors and added high-resolution HLA genotyping to study TCR occurrence patterns. Rather than drawing on any new phenotypic data, the later analysis identified candidate immune exposures from TCR beta sequences and the way those sequences occurred across donors. To decide whether each TCR beta V gene segment behaved as functional or pseudogenic, an earlier analysis of some 540 of the donors relied on high-throughput TCR beta sequencing. Alongside the repertoire data, information on donor age, sex, ethnicity and CMV serostatus was compiled. In a later genetic analysis, genome-wide SNP genotypes for about 65% of the roughly 670 donors were used, and that subset was treated as a discovery cohort. Every discovery cohort repertoire had been produced on one sequencing platform. Both class I and class II loci were covered by HLA typing, at four-digit resolution. The number of typed donors differed by locus: about 620-640 for A, B, C, DRB1 and DQB1; 522 for DQA1; some 590 for DPA1; and 400 to 480 for DPB1. Four or five DR-DQ haplotypes were handled as single units for association and clustering, since linkage in the cohort was strong. Among under 450 genotyped donors of the cohort, an average of approximately 240,000 unique TCR beta nucleotide sequences were sequenced per donor, around 20% of them non-productive.

The cohort was made up of about 670 healthy bone marrow donors. At the time of sampling, all cohort members were nominally healthy, though unrecorded immune exposures were likely present. The donor tested CMV seropositive, placing the donor among the 250 to 300 seropositive members of the cohort. A peripheral blood sample was collected from each donor, and TCR beta sequencing was performed on peripheral blood mononuclear cells. The Qiagen DNeasy Blood Extraction Kit was used to extract genomic DNA from the blood cell samples. The receptor library was made with the immunoSEQ multiplex PCR assay. The multiplex PCR relied on a mix of 60 forward primers for TCR Vbeta segments and 13 reverse primers for TCR Jbeta segments. The CDR3 region of rearranged TCR beta genes was amplified from genomic DNA by a multiplex PCR assay. Amplified TCR beta libraries were sequenced as 87-base-pair reads on the Illumina HiSeq System. On the study's bioinformatics: Across the 600 to 700 repertoires, a later analysis counted some 81 million unique TCR beta chains, around 11 million of which were shared by at least two donors. Raw reads were error-corrected and collapsed into unique sequences with a nearest-neighbor algorithm that merged closely related sequences to remove PCR and sequencing errors. To assign V, D and J gene segments, CDR3 sequences were aligned to IMGT reference sequences. For a sequence to be retained, at least a six-nucleotide match to both a V gene segment and a J gene segment was required. A rearrangement counted as productive if the CDR3 had no stop codons and remained in frame with V and J, and every other rearrangement counted as non-productive. Following IMGT convention, CDR3 was defined as the stretch from the second conserved V-encoded cysteine to the conserved J-encoded phenylalanine. In an earlier analysis of 587 of the donors, sequences lacking an unambiguous match to a single V gene segment were excluded. In an earlier analysis of approximately 610 of the donors, V segments were called functional above 56.7% productive rearrangements and were called segregating when the between-donor standard deviation exceeded 5%. To diagnose cytomegalovirus status from the catalog of TCR beta chain sequences, a statistical classification framework was built. V and J gene assignment, in a later analysis, came from comparing TCR nucleotide sequences with IMGT/GENE-DB human TR gene sequences. A later analysis assigned CDR3 sequences and most-parsimonious VDJ recombination scenarios with the TCRdist pipeline. In a later analysis, each TCR beta chain was defined by its CDR3 amino acid sequence together with its V-gene family, and reads lacking a unique V-gene family were excluded. To address suspected cross-contamination and a sequencing artifact, a later analysis removed 592 highly shared, low-generation-probability nucleotide sequences. In a later analysis, a clonal expansion index was calculated for each public chain from normalized within-repertoire ranks of inferred template counts. A later analysis computed generation probabilities with a VDJ recombination model fitted to out-of-frame rearrangements, and checked the results against IGoR. A later analysis scored TCR-TCR, TCR-HLA and TCR-CMV co-occurrence with hypergeometric tests, applying a repertoire-size bias correction to TCR pairs. False discovery rates were estimated in a later analysis by permuting HLA or CMV assignments 20 times. A later analysis grouped co-occurring TCRs with DBSCAN, adding TCRdist sequence similarity when clustering within HLA-allele-positive subsets. Repertoires with fewer than 30,000 or more than 120,000 public chains were left out of co-occurrence clustering, as were about 5 repertoires with anomalous nucleotide sharing. Imported from immuneACCESS, the table was reduced by TCRdb to in-frame sequences with V and J called. These copies leave out some clones; in studies compared against another copy, an unresolved V gene accounts for under half, and the cause of the remainder is not known. V, J and clone size derive from that table, while D and trimming were established from the DNA sequence. In all, the sample holds some 150,000 clones, and less than 85% of those were seen once. The ten largest clones add up to 3.5% to 5% of the sample.

A note on this clone: The target of this receptor is not known. The input lacks base qualities; no much larger clone sits a single base away.

The CDR3 runs 15 residues from the cysteine to the phenylalanine. Just CDR3 DNA is preserved here, 45 bases in frame from base 1. V lost 0 bases and J lost 0 bases; the stretch between them is 8 bases long. CDR1 and CDR2 were assigned from the germline V gene as LGHNA and YNFKEQ. On the study overall, not on this receptor specifically: Most TCR sequences were observed very rarely across donors, whereas some public TCRs were present in many individuals. Linkage disequilibrium might explain the correlated functional status among segregating V segments, but an unknown experimental factor could not be ruled out. A later analysis found that HLA-associated TCR beta chains were more clonally expanded and had lower generation probabilities than equally common non-associated chains. In a later analysis, 16,951 TCR beta sequences were associated with specific HLA alleles at a false discovery rate of 0.05. Because counts were too low, under 20 rarely observed V segments, including chromosome 9 orphons, were left out of the earlier analysis of 587 of the donors. According to a later analysis, TCR association rates differed among HLA loci, with DRB1 alleles showing the most associated TCRs and HLA-C alleles showing the fewest. Assigning TCR associations to individual alleles was difficult when HLA alleles, especially DR and DQ, strongly co-occurred. The presence/absence analyses assumed that sequencing depth was roughly uniform across donors, and that assumption may not be true. An earlier analysis of some 590 of the donors showed that most TCR beta V segments appeared in productive rearrangements either about 87% or about 30% of the time, which broadly matched IMGT annotations. Some IMGT-functional V segments, including TRBV6-2 and TRBV6-3, could not be told apart with the 87-base-pair reads, so those segments were excluded. In a later analysis, several top co-occurrence clusters were reported to appear linked to parvovirus B19, influenza, CMV and Epstein-Barr virus. The classifier was reported to diagnose cytomegalovirus status with high specificity and sensitivity in both the original cohort and the validation cohort. Compared with the approximately 720-donor mean, donors in an Asian-associated ancestry cluster had fewer N-insertions in productive TCRs, according to a later genetic analysis. A cluster of highly shared sequence variants was judged likely to be a technical artifact of the sequencing pipeline. According to the authors, the approach could potentially be generalized to other disease states and immunological phenotypes. A further reported finding was that TCR beta sequences accurately predicted the HLA-A and HLA-B alleles for most subjects in the first cohort. In the study, 150 to 200 TCR beta chains were listed as associated with cytomegalovirus. According to a later analysis, most CMV-associated TCR beta chains appeared to be HLA-restricted, and the HLA associations seemed to be driven largely by CMV exposure. CMV serostatus was the only immune exposure information available for the cohort. In this cohort, only TCR beta chains were sequenced, and detectable features were limited by the absence of alpha or paired-chain data. In vitro tests confirmed that three of the cytomegalovirus-associated TCR beta chains recognize cytomegalovirus antigens. Because HLA typing was unavailable for some donors at each locus, only the typed subset was used in association tests. A later genetic analysis associated a missense DCLRE1C variant with V-gene and J-gene trimming of TCR beta chains, and an independent cohort replicated the association.

The chain is assembled from TRBV4-2 and TRBJ1-1; the D gene is unclear. Sequencing used PBMCs. This TCR came from a man younger than 30 in good health and CMV-seropositive. The nucleotide sequence is TGTGCCAGCAGCCAAGAAACGGGGATGAACACTGAAGCTTTCTTT. This sequence encodes CASSQETGMNTEAFF.